This T cell receptor beta chain was obtained from a study of CD8 T cells in acute hepatitis C reinfection. With regard to this clone: Its antigen remains unidentified.

Findings and caveats of the study: All groups preferentially used TRBV04 and TRBV06, which was not due to overrepresentation in the naive pool. No group differed significantly in the high NS3-1073 repertoire diversity.

CDR3 size: 19 residues. Trimming removed 3 bases from V and 0 bases from J, with 18 bases in between. Here immunoSEQ multiplex PCR was the method, and the copy in TCRdb shows in-frame clones only, minus some. The sample lists about 38,000 clones, 80% to 90% occurring once. Time point defined: naive CD8 control sorted from an acute-time-point sample. Cells were stained for CD3, CD8 and CD45RO, excluding dead cells. The V and J genes are TRBV23-1 and TRBJ2-6; D is perhaps TRBD1 (6 bases). TRBV23-1 has ORF status, its function being uncertain. The sample taken for sequencing was naive CD8+ T cells from PBMCs. This TCR came from a man aged 30-40 years with chronic hepatitis C. The CDR3 bases are TGCGCCAGCAGTCAGCGACAGGCTCCACCTCTCTCTGGGGCCAACGTCCTGACTTTC. Protein sequence: CASSQRQAPPLSGANVLTF.